The T cell receptor beta chain described here comes from a study of beta chain features in type 1 diabetes. General study points: There were fewer insertions and more deletions at the VDJ junctions of type 1 diabetes patients. TCRB repertoires of naive, central memory and Treg cells appeared more similar among patients than among healthy donors. Type 1 diabetes patients had TCRB CDR3s that were shorter (moderately but significantly so) in all four CD4+ subsets. A PCR bias possibly favoring shorter templates would apply equally to patients and controls.

CDR3 size: 13 residues. Trimming took 3 bases from V and 10 from J, leaving 16 bases between them. CDR1 is GTSNPN, CDR2 SVGIG, per germline (reference sequence). In its sample, this clone was seen a few times. Its specificity is not known. Since all of the isolated RNA was reverse transcribed, expressed TCRB transcripts were what got sequenced. Sequencing was performed with immunoSEQ multiplex PCR; in TCRdb, only in-frame clones are kept and a portion is missing. Of about 650,000 clones listed, roughly 12% are singletons. The chain couples TRBV30 to TRBJ2-4, with D perhaps being TRBD1 or TRBD2 (5 bases each). Sequenced material: naive CD4+ T cells from blood. This receptor was taken from a man between 25 and 39 years old with type 1 diabetes. The CDR3 reads CAWSLNIGAIQYF. Written as DNA, the CDR3 is TGTGCCTGGAGCCTTAACATCGGGGCAATTCAGTACTTC.